The 21 T cell receptor beta chains below all came from one sample that was sequenced in a study of blood T cell repertoires in COVID-19. Method: immunoSEQ multiplex PCR; TCRdb's copy keeps in-frame clones and lacks some. The sample consists of about 210,000 clones, 85% to 90% of them appearing once. The sequenced sample was peripheral blood. These receptor sequences come from an older woman with acute or convalescent COVID-19.

This chain links TRBV10-2 with TRBJ2-2; D gene ambiguous. Germline V gene sequence: CDR1 WSHSY, CDR2 SAAADI. Trimming removed 0 bases from V and 6 bases from J, with 8 bases in between. This CDR3 comprises 14 residues. CDR3 residues: CASSESRSAGELFF. DNA of the CDR3: TGCGCCAGCAGTGAGTCGCGCTCGGCCGGGGAGCTGTTTTTT.

The chain carries TRBV12-3 or TRBV12-4 and TRBJ1-4; possibly TRBD1 for D (5 bases). Trimming shortened V by 6 bases and J by 8 bases, and 13 bases separated the two germline ends. The CDR3 runs to 13 residues. In nucleotides, the CDR3 is TGTGCCAGCAGGCAGGGTGTTGGAGAAAAACTGTTTTTT. Translation: CASRQGVGEKLFF.

The chain links TRBV7-2 to TRBJ2-7; D is undetermined. CDR1 SGHTA and CDR2 FQGNSA come from the germline V gene. The CDR3 is 13 amino acids. Trimming removed 3 bases from V and 0 bases from J, with 6 bases in between. CDR3 in DNA: TGTGCCAGCAGCTTCCGGAGCTCCTACGAGCAGTACTTC. Translation gives CASSFRSSYEQYF.

This clone was picked up one time. The J gene is TRBJ2-1, the V gene TRBV5-1, with 8 positions matching TRBD1. Trimming cost V 3 bases and J 5 bases; bases outside gene matches: 10. Germline CDR1 is SGHRS and CDR2 is YFSETQ. This CDR3 spans 16 amino acids. The CDR3 region has the DNA TGCGCCAGCAGCTACCAAAATCGACAGGGGCACAATGAGCAGTTCTTC. Protein sequence: CASSYQNRQGHNEQFF. The full variable domain, with the rest looked up from reference TRBV5-1 and TRBJ2-1, is KAGVTQTPRYLIKTRGQQVTLSCSPISGHRSVSWYQQTPGQGLQFLFEYFSETQRNKGNFPGRFSGRQFSNSRSEMNVSTLELGDSALYLCASSYQNRQGHNEQFFGPGTRLTVL.

The chain has TRBV6-5 and TRBJ1-5, with D uncertain. Trimming stripped 4 bases from V and 6 bases from J, with 16 bases between. CDR1 is MNHEY, CDR2 SVGAGI, per germline. This CDR3 is built from 15 residues. The CDR3 region has the DNA TGTGCCAGCAGTTCGGACTGGCGGTTGGGTCAGCCCCAGCATTTT. This gives the protein CASSSDWRLGQPQHF.

The chain combines TRBV9 with TRBJ2-2; D is possibly TRBD2 (5 bases). V was clipped by 7 bases and J by 6 bases, with 22 bases between them. Looked up from germline, CDR1 is SGDLS and CDR2 is YYNGEE. The CDR3 extends over 16 amino acids. The CDR3 sequence: CASAAPHSGSAGELFF. DNA of the CDR3: TGTGCCAGCGCAGCGCCACATTCGGGGAGTGCCGGGGAGCTGTTTTTT.

This chain links TRBV14 with TRBJ2-7; D gene unclear. The CDR3 has 11 residues. The germline CDR1 and CDR2 sequences are SGHDN and FVKESK. The V end was cut by 0 bases, the J end by 9 bases, with 6 bases between. CDR3 nucleotides: TGTGCCAGCAGCCAAGATCTCCTGCAGTACTTC. Amino acids: CASSQDLLQYF. Together with reference TRBV14 and TRBJ2-7, the CDR3 gives the full variable domain: EAGVTQFPSHSVIEKGQTVTLRCDPISGHDNLYWYRRVMGKEIKFLLHFVKESKQDESGMPNNRFLAERTGGTYSTLKVQPAELEDSGVYFCASSQDLLQYFGPGTRLTVT.

The chain is built from TRBV6-4 and TRBJ1-6, with 10 bases that match TRBD1. Germline CDR1 MRHNA, CDR2 SNTAGT. V shed 6 bases, J shed 8 bases, and the junction held 4 bases outside the gene matches. The CDR3 has 14 amino acids. The CDR3, as DNA: TGTGCCAGCAGACAGACAGGGGGCCATTCACCCCTCCACTTT. Its protein is CASRQTGGHSPLHF.

This chain links TRBV7-9 with TRBJ2-5; possible D gene TRBD1, 6 bases. With 5 bases removed from V and 5 bases from J, the gap between germline ends came to 12 bases. The CDR3 extends over 13 amino acids. Germline V gene data show CDR1 as SEHNR and CDR2 as FQNEAQ (reference sequence). CDR3 bases: TGTGCCAGCAGCCGTCGGGACACCGAGACCCAGTACTTC. It yields the protein CASSRRDTETQYF.

The chain employs TRBV6-5 and TRBJ2-3; 7 nucleotides align to TRBD1. This CDR3 spans 15 amino acids. Germline lookup yields CDR1 MNHEY and CDR2 SVGAGI. The J segment lost 2 bases and the V segment lost 4 bases, leaving 6 bases of the junction unmatched. The CDR3 DNA sequence: TGTGCCAGCAGTTTAAGGGACAGAAACACAGATACGCAGTATTTT. Translated, it gives CASSLRDRNTDTQYF.

The chain couples TRBV4-3 to TRBJ1-2, with D perhaps matching TRBD1 (5 bases). Germline CDR1 is LGHNA and CDR2 is YSLEER. Between the trimmed V and J ends, which lost 0 bases and 1 base, there was a span of 9 bases. The CDR3 covers 15 residues. The CDR3 DNA follows: TGCGCCAGCAGCCAAGATGCAGGGCTTAACTATGGCTACACCTTC. It translates to CASSQDAGLNYGYTF.

The chain links TRBV5-6 to TRBJ2-2; 10 bases align to TRBD1. The CDR3 spans 15 residues. V gave up 5 bases and J gave up 5 bases; unmatched junction bases: 6. Germline V CDR1 and CDR2: SGHDT, YYEEEE. CDR3 coding DNA: TGTGCCAGCAGTCGGGACAGGGGCAGAACCGGGGAGCTGTTTTTT. This encodes CASSRDRGRTGELFF.

In this sample, this clone turned up a few times. This sample includes further DNA sequences coding for the same CDR3. The rearrangement links TRBV2 to TRBJ1-1, with a weak D call TRBD1 (5 bases). Trimming stripped 3 bases from V and 0 bases from J, with 11 bases between. The CDR3 runs to 15 residues. Germline CDR1 reads SNHLY; CDR2 reads FYNNEI. CDR3 loop: CASSEGGRMNTEAFF. The CDR3 DNA follows: TGTGCCAGCAGTGAGGGGGGGAGAATGAACACTGAAGCTTTCTTT.

This chain's CDR3 is CSVASGPTDTQYF. The CDR3 DNA sequence: TGCAGCGTTGCCAGCGGCCCTACAGATACGCAGTATTTT. The chain has TRBV29-1 and TRBJ2-3; D perhaps matches TRBD2 (5 bases). There are 13 residues in the CDR3. The germline CDR1 and CDR2 sequences are SQVTM and ANQGSEA. Trimming shortened V by 4 bases and J by 3 bases, and 11 bases separated the two germline ends.

The chain joins TRBV10-3 to TRBJ2-1; 8 bases are a match to TRBD2. Trimming removed 7 bases from V and 12 bases from J; junction bases left unmatched: 5. CDR3 length equals 11 residues. Germline V lookup: CDR1 ENHRY, CDR2 SYGVKD. CDR3 in DNA: TGTGCCATCACCCTCAGCGGGAGGCAGTTCTTC. It is translated as CAITLSGRQFF.

The chain's CDR3 is CASSPWDRGFRSPLHF. CDR3 DNA sequence: TGTGCCAGCAGCCCCTGGGACAGGGGGTTTCGTTCACCCCTCCACTTT. V is TRBV3-1 (or the pseudogene TRBV3-2) and J is TRBJ1-6; 11 nucleotides agree with TRBD1. The V gene's germline CDR1 is LGHDT and CDR2 YNNKEL (reference sequence). This CDR3 has 16 amino acids. With 4 bases clipped from V and 9 bases from J, the junction kept 8 bases outside the gene matches.

This clone has only one observation. The V gene is TRBV27, the J gene TRBJ2-2; tentatively, D is TRBD2 (5 bases). The V end was cut by 1 base, the J end by 3 bases, with 6 bases between. There are 14 residues in the CDR3. Germline V gene lookup returns CDR1 MNHEY and CDR2 SMNVEV (reference sequence). CDR3 sequence reads: CASSLWRDTGELFF. The CDR3 region has the DNA TGTGCCAGCAGTTTATGGCGGGACACCGGGGAGCTGTTTTTT.

The chain employs TRBV5-5 and TRBJ2-1; D might be TRBD1 (5 bases). V lost 0 bases to trimming and J lost 7 bases, with 11 bases between them. The CDR3 contains 14 residues. CDR1 and CDR2 (germline): SGHKS, YYEKEE (reference sequence). CDR3 protein: CASSLDQGSNEQFF. The CDR3 coding sequence is TGTGCCAGCAGCTTGGATCAGGGCAGTAATGAGCAGTTCTTC.

The chain combines TRBV15 with TRBJ1-2, with D perhaps matching TRBD1 (6 bases). This CDR3 region has 15 residues. The germline CDR1 and CDR2 sequences are LNHNV and YYDKDF (reference sequence). The V and J ends lost 1 base and 2 bases respectively, with 11 bases between them. The chain's CDR3 is CATSRGGGRNYGYTF. The CDR3 DNA sequence: TGTGCCACCAGCAGAGGGGGGGGCAGGAACTATGGCTACACCTTC.

The J gene is TRBJ2-1, the V gene TRBV5-4; D possibly corresponds to TRBD2 (5 bases). Germline-derived CDR1 and CDR2 are SGHNT and YYREEE (reference sequence). The CDR3 sequence is 15 residues long. Trimming pared 5 bases from V and 6 bases from J, leaving 18 bases between. This CDR3 is CASRDGLQPINEQFF. CDR3 sequence (DNA): TGTGCCAGCAGAGACGGACTGCAACCAATCAATGAGCAGTTCTTC.

The genes are TRBV4-1 and TRBJ1-2; 8 bases fit TRBD1. This CDR3 is 16 amino acids long. The trim removed 3 bases at V and 7 bases at J, leaving 13 bases unmatched. The V gene's germline CDR1 is MGHRA and CDR2 YSYEKL. CDR3 sequence: CASSQTRDRRSGGYTF. Written as DNA, the CDR3 is TGCGCCAGCAGCCAGACCCGGGACAGGAGGTCTGGTGGCTACACCTTC.